The source of this T cell receptor beta chain is a study of cytomegalovirus exposure and HLA in healthy donors. Study summary: In a later analysis, the 90 to 150 validation repertoires were reported to have used the same platform as the 550 to 850 first-cohort repertoires. Study findings and constraints: Overall, around 160 TCR beta chains were annotated as cytomegalovirus-associated.

With 0 bases clipped from V and 3 bases from J, the junction kept 4 bases outside the gene matches. Germline V gene lookup returns CDR1 LGHNA and CDR2 YNFKEQ. The CDR3 has 17 amino acids. Note on this clone: Its matching antigen is unknown.

Sequenced by immunoSEQ multiplex PCR; TCRdb stores in-frame clones only, minus some. Here the sample spans approximately 57,000 clones, 85% to 95% being singletons. The rearrangement links TRBV4-2 to TRBJ2-3, with 12 bases identical to TRBD2. The source material was PBMCs. The source is a woman aged 18-29 years in good health and CMV-seronegative. The CDR3, as DNA: TGTGCCAGCAGCCAAGATCTAGCGGGGGGGCCGACAGATACGCAGTATTTT. Translation gives CASSQDLAGGPTDTQYF.